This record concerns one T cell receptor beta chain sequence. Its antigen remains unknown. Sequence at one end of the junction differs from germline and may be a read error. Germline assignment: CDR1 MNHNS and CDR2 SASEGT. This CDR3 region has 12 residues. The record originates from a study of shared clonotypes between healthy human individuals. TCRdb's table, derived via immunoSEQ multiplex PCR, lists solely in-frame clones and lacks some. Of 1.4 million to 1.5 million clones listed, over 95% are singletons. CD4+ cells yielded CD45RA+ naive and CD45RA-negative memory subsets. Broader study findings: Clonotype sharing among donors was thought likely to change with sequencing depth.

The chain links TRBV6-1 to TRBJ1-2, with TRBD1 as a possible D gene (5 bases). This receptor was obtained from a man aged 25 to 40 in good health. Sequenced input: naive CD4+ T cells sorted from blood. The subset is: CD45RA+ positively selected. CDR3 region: CASNGPGSLEDF. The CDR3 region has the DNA TGTGCCAGCAACGGCCCAGGGAGCCTGGAGGATTTC.